This entry lists 2 T cell receptor beta chains sequenced from one sample in a study of CD8 T cells in ankylosing spondylitis. MiXCR was run by TCRdb on the 5' RACE reads, yielding one entry per CDR3 protein. The sample lists approximately 540,000 distinct CDR3 sequences; 12% were seen once. Overall study findings and caveats: The study identified a TCR beta motif of under ten highly homologous variants that appeared characteristic of ankylosing spondylitis blood.

For these receptors, no antigen is known. Sample: blood, either unsorted or a sorted T cell fraction (not recorded which). The receptor source for this set is a male donor with ankylosing spondylitis.

This clonotype came up a few times. This chain uses TRBV12-3 or TRBV12-4 with TRBJ1-4; D remains unclear. The CDR3 totals 12 residues. Trimming stripped 6 bases from V and 8 bases from J, with 10 bases between. CDR3 residues: CASSPPGEKLFF. The DNA of the CDR3 is TGTGCCAGCAGCCCTCCCGGGGAAAAACTGTTTTTT.

There are many counts of this clonotype. The chain is built from TRBV7-9 and TRBJ2-1; either TRBD1 or TRBD2 may fit D (5 bases each). Germline CDR1 SEHNR, CDR2 FQNEAQ (reference sequence). V lost 6 bases, J lost 3 bases, and 15 bases lay in between. The CDR3 is 15 residues long. The DNA of the CDR3 is TGTGCCAGCAGTCAAGGGACCACCTACTACAATGAGCAGTTCTTC. This codes for CASSQGTTYYNEQFF.